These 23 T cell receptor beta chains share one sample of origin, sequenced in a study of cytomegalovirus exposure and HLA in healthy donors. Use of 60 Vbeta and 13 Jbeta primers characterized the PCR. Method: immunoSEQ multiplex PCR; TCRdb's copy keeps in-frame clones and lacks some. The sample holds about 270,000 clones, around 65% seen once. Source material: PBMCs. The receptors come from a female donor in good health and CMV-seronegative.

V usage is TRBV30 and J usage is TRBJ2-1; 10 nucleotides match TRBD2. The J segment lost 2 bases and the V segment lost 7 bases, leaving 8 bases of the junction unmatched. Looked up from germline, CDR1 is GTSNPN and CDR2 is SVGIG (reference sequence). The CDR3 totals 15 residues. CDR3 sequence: CAFRPLAGTYNEQFF. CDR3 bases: TGTGCCTTCCGCCCACTAGCGGGGACCTACAATGAGCAGTTCTTC.

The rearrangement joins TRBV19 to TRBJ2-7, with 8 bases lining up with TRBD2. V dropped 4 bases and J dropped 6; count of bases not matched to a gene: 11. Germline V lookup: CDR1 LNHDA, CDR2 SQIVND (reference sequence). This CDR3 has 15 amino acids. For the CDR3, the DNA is TGTGCCAGTAGTAGTAGCGGGAATTCCCCCGGCGAGCAGTACTTC. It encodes CASSSSGNSPGEQYF.

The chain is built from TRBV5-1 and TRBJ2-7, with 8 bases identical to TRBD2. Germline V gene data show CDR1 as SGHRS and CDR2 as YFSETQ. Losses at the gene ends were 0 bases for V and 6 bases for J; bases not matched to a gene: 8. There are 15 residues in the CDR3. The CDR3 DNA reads TGCGCCAGCAGCTTGGGACCGGGACTAGGGGGCGAGCAGTACTTC. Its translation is CASSLGPGLGGEQYF.

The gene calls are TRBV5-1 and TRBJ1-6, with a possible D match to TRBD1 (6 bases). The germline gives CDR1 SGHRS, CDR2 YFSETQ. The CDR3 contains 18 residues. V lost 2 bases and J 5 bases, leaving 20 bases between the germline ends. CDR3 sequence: CASSFQTGPTPNNSPLHF. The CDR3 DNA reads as TGCGCCAGCAGCTTTCAGACAGGACCCACCCCGAATAATTCACCCCTCCACTTT.

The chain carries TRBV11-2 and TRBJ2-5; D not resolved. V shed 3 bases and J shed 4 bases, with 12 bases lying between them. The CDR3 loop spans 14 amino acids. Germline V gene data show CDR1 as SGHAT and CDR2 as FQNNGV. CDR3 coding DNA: TGTGCCAGCAGCTTTGGCCCTACGGGAGAGACCCAGTACTTC. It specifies CASSFGPTGETQYF.

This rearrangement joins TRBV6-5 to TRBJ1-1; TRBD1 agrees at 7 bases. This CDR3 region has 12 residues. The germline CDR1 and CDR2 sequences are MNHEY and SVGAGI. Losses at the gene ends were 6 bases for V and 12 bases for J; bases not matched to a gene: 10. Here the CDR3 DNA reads TGTGCCAGCAGGCCGACAGGGATGGGGTCTTTCTTT. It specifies CASRPTGMGSFF.

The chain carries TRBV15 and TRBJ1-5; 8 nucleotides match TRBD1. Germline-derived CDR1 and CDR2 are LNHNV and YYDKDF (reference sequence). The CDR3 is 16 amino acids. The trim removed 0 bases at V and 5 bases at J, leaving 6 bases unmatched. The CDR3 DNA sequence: TGTGCCACCAGCAGAGACCGGACAGGGCGAGATCAGCCCCAGCATTTT. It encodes CATSRDRTGRDQPQHF. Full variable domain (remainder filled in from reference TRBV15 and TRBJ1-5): DAMVIQNPRYQVTQFGKPVTLSCSQTLNHNVMYWYQQKSSQAPKLLFHYYDKDFNNEADTPDNFQSRRPNTSFCFLDIRSPGLGDTAMYLCATSRDRTGRDQPQHFGDGTRLSIL.

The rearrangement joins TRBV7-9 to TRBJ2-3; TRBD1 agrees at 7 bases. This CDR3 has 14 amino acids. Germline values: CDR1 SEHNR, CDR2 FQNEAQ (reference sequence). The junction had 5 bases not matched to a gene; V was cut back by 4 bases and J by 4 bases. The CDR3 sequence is CASSYEGGADTQYF. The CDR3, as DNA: TGTGCCAGCAGCTATGAAGGGGGCGCAGATACGCAGTATTTT.

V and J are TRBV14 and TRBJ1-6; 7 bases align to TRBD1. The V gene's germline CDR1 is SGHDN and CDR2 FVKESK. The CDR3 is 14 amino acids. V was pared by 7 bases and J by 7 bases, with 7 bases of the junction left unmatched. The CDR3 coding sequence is TGTGCCAGCACCCCGGGACAGAGAAATTCACCCCTCCACTTT. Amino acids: CASTPGQRNSPLHF.

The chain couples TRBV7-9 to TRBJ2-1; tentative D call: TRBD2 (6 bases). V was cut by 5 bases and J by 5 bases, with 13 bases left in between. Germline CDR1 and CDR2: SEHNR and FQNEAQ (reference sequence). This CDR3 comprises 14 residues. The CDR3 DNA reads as TGTGCCAGCAGCGCTCGGGACTTGCACAATGAGCAGTTCTTC. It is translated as CASSARDLHNEQFF.

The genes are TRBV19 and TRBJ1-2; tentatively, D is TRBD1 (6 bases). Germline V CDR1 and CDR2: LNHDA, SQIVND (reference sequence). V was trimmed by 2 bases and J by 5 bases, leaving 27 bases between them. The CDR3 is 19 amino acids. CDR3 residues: CASSIPAAQTGVGQYGYTF. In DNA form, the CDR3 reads TGTGCCAGTAGTATACCCGCCGCCCAGACAGGAGTTGGACAGTATGGCTACACCTTC.

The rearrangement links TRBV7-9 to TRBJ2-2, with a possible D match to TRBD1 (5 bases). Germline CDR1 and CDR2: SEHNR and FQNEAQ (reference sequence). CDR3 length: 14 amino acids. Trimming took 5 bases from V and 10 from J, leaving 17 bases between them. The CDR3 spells CASSRKGIVEELFF. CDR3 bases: TGTGCCAGCAGCCGAAAGGGGATTGTGGAGGAGCTGTTTTTT.

As DNA, the CDR3 is TGTGCCATCAGTGAGTCGAGAGGCTATGGCTACACCTTC. Translated, it gives CAISESRGYGYTF. The rearrangement links TRBV10-3 to TRBJ1-2; D ambiguous. CDR3 length: 13 residues. V was shortened by 0 bases and J by 4 bases, with 6 bases between the two germline ends. The germline V gene encodes CDR1 ENHRY and CDR2 SYGVKD.

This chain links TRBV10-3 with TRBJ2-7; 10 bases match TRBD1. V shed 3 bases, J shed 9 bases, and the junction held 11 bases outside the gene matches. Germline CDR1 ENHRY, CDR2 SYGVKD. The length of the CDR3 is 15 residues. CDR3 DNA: TGTGCCATCAGTGACACCGGGACAGGGGTTCGGTGGCAGTACTTC. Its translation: CAISDTGTGVRWQYF.

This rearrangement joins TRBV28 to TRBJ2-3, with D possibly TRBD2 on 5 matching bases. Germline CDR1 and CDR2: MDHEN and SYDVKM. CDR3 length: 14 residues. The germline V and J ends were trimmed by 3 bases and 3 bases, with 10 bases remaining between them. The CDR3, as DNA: TGTGCCAGCAGTTTCCGGCTAGCAACAGATACGCAGTATTTT. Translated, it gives CASSFRLATDTQYF. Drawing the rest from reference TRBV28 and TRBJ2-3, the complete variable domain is DVKVTQSSRYLVKRTGEKVFLECVQDMDHENMFWYRQDPGLGLRLIYFSYDVKMKEKGDIPEGYSVSREKKERFSLILESASTNQTSMYLCASSFRLATDTQYFGPGTRLTVL.

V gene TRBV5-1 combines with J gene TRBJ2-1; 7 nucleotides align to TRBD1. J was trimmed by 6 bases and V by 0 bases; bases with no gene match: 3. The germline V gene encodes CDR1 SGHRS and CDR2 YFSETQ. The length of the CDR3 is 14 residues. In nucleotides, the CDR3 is TGCGCCAGCAGCTTGGAGGGGGCGGGCAATGAGCAGTTCTTC. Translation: CASSLEGAGNEQFF.

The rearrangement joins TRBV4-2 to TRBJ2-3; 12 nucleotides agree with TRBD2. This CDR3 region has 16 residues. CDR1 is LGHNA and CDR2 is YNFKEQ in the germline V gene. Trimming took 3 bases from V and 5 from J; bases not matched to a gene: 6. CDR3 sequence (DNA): TGTGCCAGCAGCCACGGGCTAGCGGGAGGGGGAGATACGCAGTATTTT. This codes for CASSHGLAGGGDTQYF.

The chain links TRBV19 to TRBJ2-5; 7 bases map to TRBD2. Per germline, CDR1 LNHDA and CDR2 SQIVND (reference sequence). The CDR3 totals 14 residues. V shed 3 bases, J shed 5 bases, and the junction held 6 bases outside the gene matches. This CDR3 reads CASSIPTSPETQYF. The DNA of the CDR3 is TGTGCCAGTAGTATCCCGACTAGCCCCGAGACCCAGTACTTC.

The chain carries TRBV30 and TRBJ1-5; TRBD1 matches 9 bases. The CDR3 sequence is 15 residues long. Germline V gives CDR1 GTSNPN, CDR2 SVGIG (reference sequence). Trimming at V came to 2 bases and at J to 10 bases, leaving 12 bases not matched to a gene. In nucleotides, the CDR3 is TGTGCCTGGAGTACCCGGGACAGGGCCCTGGGCCCCCAGCATTTT. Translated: CAWSTRDRALGPQHF. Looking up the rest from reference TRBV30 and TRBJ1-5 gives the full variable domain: SQTIHQWPATLVQPVGSPLSLECTVEGTSNPNLYWYRQAAGRGLQLLFYSVGIGQISSEVPQNLSASRPQDRQFILSSKKLLLSDSGFYLCAWSTRDRALGPQHFGDGTRLSIL.

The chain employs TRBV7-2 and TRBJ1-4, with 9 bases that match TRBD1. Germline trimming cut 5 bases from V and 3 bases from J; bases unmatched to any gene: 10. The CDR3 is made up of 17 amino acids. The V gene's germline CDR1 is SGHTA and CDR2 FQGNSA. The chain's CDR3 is CASSPGTGRPPNEKLFF. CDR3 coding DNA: TGTGCCAGCAGCCCCGGGACAGGGCGACCACCTAATGAAAAACTGTTTTTT.

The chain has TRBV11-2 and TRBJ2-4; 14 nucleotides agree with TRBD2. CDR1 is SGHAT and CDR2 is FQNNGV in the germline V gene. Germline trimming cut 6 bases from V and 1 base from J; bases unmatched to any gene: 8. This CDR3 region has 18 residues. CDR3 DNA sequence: TGTGCCAGCAGGTCCGGGACTAGCGGGAGTAAGGCCAAAAACATTCAGTACTTC. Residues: CASRSGTSGSKAKNIQYF.

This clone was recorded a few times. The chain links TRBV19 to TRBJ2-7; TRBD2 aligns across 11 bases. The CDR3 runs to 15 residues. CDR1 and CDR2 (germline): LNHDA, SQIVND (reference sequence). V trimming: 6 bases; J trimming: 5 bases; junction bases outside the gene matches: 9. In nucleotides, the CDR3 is TGTGCCAGTAGCGAGGGACTAGCGGCATACGACGAGCAGTACTTC. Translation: CASSEGLAAYDEQYF.

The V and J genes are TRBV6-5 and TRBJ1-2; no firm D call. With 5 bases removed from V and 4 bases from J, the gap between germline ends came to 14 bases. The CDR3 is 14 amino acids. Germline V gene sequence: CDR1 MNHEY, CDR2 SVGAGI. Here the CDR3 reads CASSIPGTPYGYTF. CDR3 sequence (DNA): TGTGCCAGCAGTATACCAGGAACCCCCTATGGCTACACCTTC.